Below are 24 T cell receptor beta chains sequenced from a single sample in a study of blood T cell repertoires in COVID-19. Assay used: immunoSEQ multiplex PCR; TCRdb lists only in-frame clones, some missing. In the table there are over 110,000 clones, around 82% of which are singletons. Source material: PBMCs or T cells enriched from blood (not recorded which). The receptors derive from a man aged 40-50 years with acute COVID-19.

The chain employs TRBV4-1 and TRBJ1-2; 9 nucleotides line up with TRBD1. V lost 1 base, J lost 4 bases, and 10 bases stayed unmatched. CDR3 size: 17 residues. CDR1 and CDR2 from the germline V gene are MGHRA and YSYEKL. The CDR3 DNA sequence: TGCGCCAGCAGCCAAGCCCCGTCGGACAGGGGAGGCTATGGCTACACCTTC. Protein sequence: CASSQAPSDRGGYGYTF.

This sequence joins TRBV24-1 and TRBJ1-1; TRBD1 aligns across 9 bases. This CDR3 region has 16 residues. Looked up from germline, CDR1 is KGHDR and CDR2 is SFDVKD. After removal of 4 bases from V and 5 bases from J, the junction contained 10 bases not matched to a gene. Written as DNA, the CDR3 is TGTGCCACCAGTGAGGGCGGGACAGGGAAGGTGACTGAAGCTTTCTTT. It codes for CATSEGGTGKVTEAFF.

Only one count was recorded for this clone. V is TRBV6-5 and J is TRBJ2-2, with TRBD1 identical over 7 bases. V shed 8 bases, J shed 7 bases, and the junction held 7 bases outside the gene matches. Germline V CDR1 and CDR2: MNHEY, SVGAGI. This CDR3 comprises 13 residues. The CDR3 nucleotides read TGTGCCAGCTCAAGGGGGCCAGACGGGGAGCTGTTTTTT. Translated: CASSRGPDGELFF.

The gene calls are TRBV3-1 (or the pseudogene TRBV3-2) and TRBJ2-1; TRBD2 matches at 7 bases. V was pared by 4 bases and J by 12 bases, with 12 bases of the junction left unmatched. Germline lookup yields CDR1 LGHDT and CDR2 YNNKEL (reference sequence). The CDR3 covers 14 residues. CDR3: CASSRRDYQLGQFF. As DNA, the CDR3 is TGTGCCAGCAGCCGCCGGGACTACCAACTGGGGCAGTTCTTC.

V is TRBV4-1 and J is TRBJ1-3; D gene unclear. V shed 0 bases and J shed 0 bases, with 6 bases lying between them. CDR1 MGHRA and CDR2 YSYEKL come from the germline V gene. The CDR3 runs 15 residues. The CDR3 is CASSQEYPSGNTIYF. The CDR3, as DNA: TGCGCCAGCAGCCAAGAGTATCCCTCTGGAAACACCATATATTTT.

The V and J genes are TRBV5-4 and TRBJ2-7, with 7 bases matching TRBD1. CDR1 and CDR2 (germline): SGHNT, YYREEE (reference sequence). J was trimmed by 9 bases and V by 0 bases; bases with no gene match: 6. This CDR3 has 13 amino acids. CDR3 in amino acids: CASSLEKGATQYF. The CDR3 coding sequence is TGTGCCAGCAGCTTGGAAAAGGGGGCGACGCAGTACTTC.

V and J are TRBV18 and TRBJ2-3, with 9 bases identical to TRBD2. J gave up 1 base and V 2 bases, and 4 bases lay outside the gene matches. CDR1 and CDR2 from the germline V gene are KGHSH and LQKENI. There are 16 residues in the CDR3. Here the CDR3 reads CASSPRQREGTDTQYF. DNA of the CDR3: TGTGCCAGCTCACCAAGGCAGCGGGAGGGCACAGATACGCAGTATTTT. The full variable domain, with the rest looked up from reference TRBV18 and TRBJ2-3, is NAGVMQNPRHLVRRRGQEARLRCSPMKGHSHVYWYRQLPEEGLKFMVYLQKENIIDESGMPKERFSAEFPKEGPSILRIQQVVRGDSAAYFCASSPRQREGTDTQYFGPGTRLTVL.

The J gene is TRBJ2-2, the V gene TRBV3-1 (or the pseudogene TRBV3-2); a possible D gene is TRBD1 (5 bases). The V gene lost 1 base and the J gene lost 0 bases, with 9 bases spanning the gap. CDR1 is LGHDT and CDR2 is YNNKEL in the germline V gene (reference sequence). This CDR3 comprises 16 residues. CDR3 bases: TGTGCCAGCAGCCAAGTATTAGGGGCGAACACCGGGGAGCTGTTTTTT. It specifies CASSQVLGANTGELFF.

The chain links TRBV27 to TRBJ2-3, with D maybe TRBD2 (5 bases). Deletions cut 3 bases from V and 0 bases from J, with 10 bases between. The CDR3 runs 15 residues. CDR1 and CDR2 from the germline V gene are MNHEY and SMNVEV (reference sequence). In nucleotides, the CDR3 is TGTGCCAGCAGTTTGGAGCGGCGGAGCACAGATACGCAGTATTTT. It encodes CASSLERRSTDTQYF.

This clone occurred once. This chain links TRBV3-1 (or the pseudogene TRBV3-2) with TRBJ2-5; TRBD2 agrees at 10 bases. The V and J ends lost 0 bases and 7 bases, in that order; junction bases with no gene match: 5. CDR3 length equals 15 residues. Germline V lookup: CDR1 LGHDT, CDR2 YNNKEL (reference sequence). CDR3 in DNA: TGTGCCAGCAGCCAAGAAACTAGCGGGGTGATGACCCAGTACTTC. It encodes CASSQETSGVMTQYF.

V usage is TRBV24-1 and J usage is TRBJ2-1; TRBD1 is a possible D gene (6 bases). This CDR3 is 13 amino acids long. V lost 4 bases and J lost 12, with 15 bases in between. Germline CDR1 is KGHDR and CDR2 is SFDVKD. The CDR3 sequence: CATSDPQGWRQFF. DNA for the CDR3: TGTGCCACCAGTGACCCTCAGGGGTGGCGGCAGTTCTTC.

The chain carries TRBV10-2 and TRBJ1-1; tentatively, D is TRBD1 (6 bases). Germline CDR1 and CDR2: WSHSY and SAAADI. The CDR3 runs to 14 residues. Trimming shortened V by 4 bases and J by 1 base, and 10 bases separated the two germline ends. CDR3 protein: CASSATTGNTEAFF. The DNA for the CDR3 is TGCGCCAGCAGTGCGACGACAGGGAACACTGAAGCTTTCTTT.

CDR3 region: CASSFPVGSTGELFF. As DNA, the CDR3 is TGTGCCAGCAGTTTTCCCGTGGGGAGCACCGGGGAGCTGTTTTTT. The gene calls are TRBV6-2 or TRBV6-3 and TRBJ2-2; the D gene is possibly TRBD2 (5 bases). The length of the CDR3 is 15 residues. Germline assignment: CDR1 MNHEY and CDR2 SVGEGT. The V end lost 4 bases, the J end lost 4 bases, and 13 bases lay between the germline ends.

The chain has TRBV19 and TRBJ1-5, with a tentative D call TRBD1 (5 bases). Germline assignment: CDR1 LNHDA and CDR2 SQIVND (reference sequence). This CDR3 is 15 amino acids long. The ends were cut back, 2 bases at V and 5 bases at J, with 13 bases in the middle. CDR3 residues: CASSIFRGSDQPQHF. CDR3 bases: TGTGCCAGTAGTATATTTAGGGGCTCAGATCAGCCCCAGCATTTT.

The rearrangement joins TRBV7-2 to TRBJ1-1; no firm D call. This CDR3 has 14 residues. The V gene lost 2 bases and the J gene lost 0 bases, with 7 bases spanning the gap. Germline CDR1 reads SGHTA; CDR2 reads FQGNSA. The CDR3 sequence is CASSLFQLNTEAFF. The CDR3 DNA sequence: TGTGCCAGCAGCTTATTCCAGTTGAACACTGAAGCTTTCTTT.

The chain joins TRBV4-1 to TRBJ1-5; D is unresolved. V was trimmed by 0 bases and J by 6 bases, leaving 12 bases between them. CDR3 length equals 15 residues. Germline values: CDR1 MGHRA, CDR2 YSYEKL. The CDR3: CASSQDQGRSQPQHF. CDR3 bases: TGCGCCAGCAGCCAAGATCAAGGAAGGAGTCAGCCCCAGCATTTT.

The CDR3 DNA reads as TGTGCCAGCAGTTTATTTGACGAGGCTACTGAAGCTTTCTTT. This translates into CASSLFDEATEAFF. V is TRBV28 and J is TRBJ1-1; D ambiguous. This CDR3 region has 14 residues. V shed 1 base and J shed 5 bases, with 11 bases lying between them. Germline V CDR1 and CDR2: MDHEN, SYDVKM.

The chain couples TRBV30 to TRBJ2-3; TRBD2 matches at 12 bases. V was pared by 2 bases and J by 0 bases, with 6 bases of the junction left unmatched. The V gene's germline CDR1 is GTSNPN and CDR2 SVGIG (reference sequence). This CDR3 has 17 amino acids. The CDR3 sequence is CAWSPGLAGSSTDTQYF. CDR3 nucleotide sequence: TGTGCCTGGAGTCCAGGACTAGCGGGGTCTAGCACAGATACGCAGTATTTT.

The V and J genes are TRBV12-3 or TRBV12-4 and TRBJ1-5; possibly TRBD1 for D (6 bases). There are 13 residues in the CDR3. The V end was cut by 8 bases, the J end by 4 bases, with 12 bases between. The CDR3 DNA reads TGTGCCAGCCAGGGGATAGCAAATCAGCCCCAGCATTTT. This translates into CASQGIANQPQHF.

J is TRBJ2-3 and V is TRBV4-2; TRBD2 might be the D (6 bases). The germline V gene encodes CDR1 LGHNA and CDR2 YNFKEQ. Between the trimmed V and J ends, which lost 1 base and 4 bases, there was a span of 12 bases. The CDR3 length is 15 residues. The CDR3 sequence is CASSQGLDTADTQYF. The CDR3 DNA sequence: TGTGCCAGCAGCCAAGGACTAGATACCGCAGATACGCAGTATTTT.

The chain links TRBV11-2 to TRBJ2-7; no reliable D call. From germline, CDR1 is SGHAT and CDR2 FQNNGV. The CDR3 spans 11 residues. The V and J ends lost 3 bases and 3 bases respectively, with 3 bases between them. The CDR3 DNA reads as TGTGCCAGCAGCTTCATCTACGAGCAGTACTTC. Translation: CASSFIYEQYF. The full variable domain, rest sourced from reference TRBV11-2 and TRBJ2-7, is EAGVAQSPRYKIIEKRQSVAFWCNPISGHATLYWYQQILGQGPKLLIQFQNNGVVDDSQLPKDRFSAERLKGVDSTLKIQPAKLEDSAVYLCASSFIYEQYFGPGTRLTVT.

V usage is TRBV19 and J usage is TRBJ2-1, with 9 bases lining up with TRBD1. V lost 8 bases and J lost 8; bases outside the gene matches: 1. This CDR3 comprises 11 residues. CDR1 LNHDA and CDR2 SQIVND come from the germline V gene (reference sequence). The CDR3 bases are TGTGCCAGTCGGACAGGGGATGAGCAGTTCTTC. This codes for CASRTGDEQFF.

The CDR3: CAWTEDSLMNTEAFF. The CDR3 nucleotides read TGTGCCTGGACTGAGGACAGCCTGATGAACACTGAAGCTTTCTTT. This chain uses TRBV30 with TRBJ1-1, with D perhaps matching TRBD1 (6 bases). CDR1 is GTSNPN, CDR2 SVGIG, per germline (reference sequence). Trimming stripped 4 bases from V and 0 bases from J, with 15 bases between. This CDR3 contains 15 residues.

In its sample, this clone was seen a few times. The CDR3 protein is CASSPISGRVTGELFF. The CDR3 nucleotides read TGTGCCAGTAGTCCCATTAGCGGGAGGGTCACCGGGGAGCTGTTTTTT. The V call is TRBV19, the J call TRBJ2-2; 11 bases agree with TRBD2. Trimming took 5 bases from V and 4 from J; bases not matched to a gene: 6. The CDR3 loop spans 16 amino acids. Germline values: CDR1 LNHDA, CDR2 SQIVND (reference sequence).